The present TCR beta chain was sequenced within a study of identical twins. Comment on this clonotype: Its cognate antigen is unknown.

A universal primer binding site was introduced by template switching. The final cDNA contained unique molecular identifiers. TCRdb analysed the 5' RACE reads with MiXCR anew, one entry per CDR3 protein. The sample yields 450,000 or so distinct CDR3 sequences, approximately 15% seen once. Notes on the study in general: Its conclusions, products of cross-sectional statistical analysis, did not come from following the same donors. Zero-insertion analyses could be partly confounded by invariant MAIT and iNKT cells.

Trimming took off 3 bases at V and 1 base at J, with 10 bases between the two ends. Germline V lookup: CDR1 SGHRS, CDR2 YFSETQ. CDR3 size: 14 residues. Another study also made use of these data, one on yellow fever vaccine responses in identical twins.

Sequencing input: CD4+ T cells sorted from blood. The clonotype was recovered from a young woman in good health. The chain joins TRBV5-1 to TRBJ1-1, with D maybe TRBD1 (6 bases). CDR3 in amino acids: CASSSRDKNTEAFF. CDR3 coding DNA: TGCGCCAGCAGCTCCCGGGACAAGAACACTGAAGCTTTCTTT.